Listed below are T cell receptor beta chains from one sample, sequenced in a study of CD8+CD57+ T cells in acquired aplastic anemia. Using its own MiXCR run on the reads, TCRdb lists one record per CDR3 protein. The table has roughly 200,000 distinct CDR3 sequences, 55% to 65% seen once. What was sequenced was sorted CD4+, CD8+, or CD8+CD57+ T cells (not recorded which) from PBMCs. The origin of the receptors is a human donor with aplastic anemia. Each CDR3 is given with its conserved first and last residue. Each record gives: clone size, D gene, J gene, V gene, CDR3 length, CDR3 DNA, CDR3 protein. D genes are given only for firm matches. A row's size may be missing; if present it is once, few, many or a size class.

size: few
D: TRBD2
J: TRBJ2-5
V: TRBV7-9
length: 17
DNA: TGTGCCAGCAGCTTAGGCTCAGCGGGAGGGTACCAAGAGACCCAGTACTTC
CDR3: CASSLGSAGGYQETQYF

size: .
D: TRBD1
J: TRBJ1-1
V: TRBV9
length: 13
DNA: TGTGCCAGCAGCGGGCAGGGGGCGACTGAAGCTTTCTTT
CDR3: CASSGQGATEAFF

size: many
D: .
J: TRBJ2-1
V: TRBV6-1
length: 14
DNA: TGTGCCAGCAGTGAGAACGGACTATACAATGAGCAGTTCTTC
CDR3: CASSENGLYNEQFF

size: .
D: .
J: TRBJ2-7
V: TRBV7-8
length: 14
DNA: TGTGCCAGCAGCCCCATTGGACAGCTCTACGAGCAGTACTTC
CDR3: CASSPIGQLYEQYF

size: .
D: .
J: TRBJ2-3
V: TRBV7-2
length: 16
DNA: TGTGCCAGCAGCTCCGAGGGGGGTTGGGGCACAGATACGCAGTATTTT
CDR3: CASSSEGGWGTDTQYF

size: .
D: .
J: TRBJ2-5
V: TRBV5-6
length: 15
DNA: TGTGCCAGCAGCTTGTTCGCACAGGGCCAAGAGACCCAGTACTTC
CDR3: CASSLFAQGQETQYF

size: .
D: .
J: TRBJ2-6
V: TRBV29-1
length: 14
DNA: TGCAGCGTTGCCAGGGACTCTGGGGCCAACGTCCTGACTTTC
CDR3: CSVARDSGANVLTF

size: once
D: .
J: TRBJ2-6
V: TRBV7-9
length: 14
DNA: TGTGCCAGCTTGGGAACCAGGGGGGCCAACGTCCTGACTTTC
CDR3: CASLGTRGANVLTF

size: many
D: .
J: TRBJ1-1
V: TRBV19
length: 14
DNA: TGTGCCAGTAGTATGTACGGCGGGAACACTGAAGCTTTCTTT
CDR3: CASSMYGGNTEAFF

size: .
D: TRBD2
J: TRBJ2-3
V: TRBV7-3
length: 16
DNA: TGTGCCAGCAGCTGGGGACTAGCGGGATTCCCAGATACGCAGTATTTT
CDR3: CASSWGLAGFPDTQYF

size: .
D: TRBD1
J: TRBJ2-7
V: TRBV12-3/TRBV12-4
length: 15
DNA: TGTGCCAGCAGTCCTACCCGACAGGGAGCCGCCGAGCAGTACTTC
CDR3: CASSPTRQGAAEQYF

size: .
D: TRBD2
J: TRBJ2-3
V: TRBV20-1
length: 12
DNA: TGCAGTGCCCCGGCGGGGGGCGATACGCAGTATTTT
CDR3: CSAPAGGDTQYF

size: few
D: .
J: TRBJ1-1
V: TRBV10-3
length: 14
DNA: TGTGCCATCAGTGAGTCGGGTATACGGGAAAGAGCTTTCTTT
CDR3: CAISESGIRERAFF

size: .
D: .
J: TRBJ1-6
V: TRBV19
length: 12
DNA: TGTGCCAGTAGTATACCTAATTCACCCCTCCACTTT
CDR3: CASSIPNSPLHF

size: .
D: .
J: TRBJ1-1
V: TRBV10-3
length: 13
DNA: TGTGCCATCATGTCCCGCAAGAACACTGAAGCTTTCTTT
CDR3: CAIMSRKNTEAFF

size: many
D: TRBD1
J: TRBJ2-5
V: TRBV9
length: 12
DNA: TGTGCCAGCAGCGCGACAGGGGAAGGCCAGTACTTC
CDR3: CASSATGEGQYF

size: .
D: .
J: TRBJ1-5
V: TRBV7-8
length: 15
DNA: TGTGCCAGCAGCTTAGCGGGGGGCGAGTATGAGACCCAGCATTTT
CDR3: CASSLAGGEYETQHF

size: medium-sized
D: TRBD2
J: TRBJ2-7
V: TRBV2
length: 15
DNA: TGTGCCAGCAGTGAGGAGGGAGGGCGATCCTACGAGCAGTACTTC
CDR3: CASSEEGGRSYEQYF

size: .
D: TRBD1
J: TRBJ1-6
V: TRBV10-2
length: 14
DNA: TGCGCCAGCAGTGATTTGGGACAGGGTTCACCCCTCCACTTT
CDR3: CASSDLGQGSPLHF

size: .
D: .
J: TRBJ2-7
V: TRBV11-2
length: 11
DNA: TGTGCCAGCAGCCTACACTACGAGCAGTACTTC
CDR3: CASSLHYEQYF

size: .
D: TRBD2
J: TRBJ2-5
V: TRBV10-2
length: 14
DNA: TGCGCCAGCAGTGAGAGGACTAGTGGAGAGACCCAGTACTTC
CDR3: CASSERTSGETQYF

size: many
D: .
J: TRBJ1-4
V: TRBV7-9
length: 15
DNA: TGTGCCAGCAGCCCTAGCGGGGTTGATCGAGAAAAACTGTTTTTT
CDR3: CASSPSGVDREKLFF

size: many
D: .
J: TRBJ1-4
V: TRBV5-4
length: 13
DNA: TGTGCCAGCAGCCCTGAGCTGAATGAAAAACTGTTTTTT
CDR3: CASSPELNEKLFF

size: .
D: TRBD1
J: TRBJ2-7
V: TRBV24-1
length: 16
DNA: TGTGCCACCAGTGACGTAACCGGGACAGGGACCTACGAGCAGTACTTC
CDR3: CATSDVTGTGTYEQYF

size: .
D: .
J: TRBJ1-2
V: TRBV14
length: 13
DNA: TGTGCCAGCAGCCAAGTGAGGGGCTATGGCTACACCTTC
CDR3: CASSQVRGYGYTF

size: .
D: TRBD1
J: TRBJ1-1
V: TRBV5-1
length: 16
DNA: TGCGCCAGCAGCTTAAACTCCGGGACAGGGGGAATTGAAGCTTTCTTT
CDR3: CASSLNSGTGGIEAFF

size: few
D: .
J: TRBJ1-3
V: TRBV7-9
length: 15
DNA: TGTGCCAGCAGCTCCGGCGGAAGCTCTGGAAACACCATATATTTT
CDR3: CASSSGGSSGNTIYF

size: .
D: .
J: TRBJ2-7
V: TRBV2
length: 12
DNA: TGTGCCAGCAGCACCCCGACTAGCGAGCAGTACTTC
CDR3: CASSTPTSEQYF

size: once
D: TRBD1
J: TRBJ1-5
V: TRBV20-1
length: 16
DNA: TGCAGTGCTCGGTCCTCAGGGGGCCTGAGCAATCAGCCCCAGCATTTT
CDR3: CSARSSGGLSNQPQHF

size: once
D: TRBD1
J: TRBJ2-7
V: TRBV14
length: 14
DNA: TGTGCCAGCAGCCCCCGACAGGGAGCCCACGAGCAGTACTTC
CDR3: CASSPRQGAHEQYF

size: .
D: .
J: TRBJ1-1
V: TRBV7-9
length: 15
DNA: TGTGCCAGCAGCCCTCGATACGGTATGAACACTGAAGCTTTCTTT
CDR3: CASSPRYGMNTEAFF

size: .
D: .
J: TRBJ1-2
V: TRBV15
length: 19
DNA: TGTGCCACCAGCAGCTCATTCACAGGGACCCAGGTTGATAACTATGGCTACACCTTC
CDR3: CATSSSFTGTQVDNYGYTF

size: .
D: TRBD1
J: TRBJ1-6
V: TRBV7-9
length: 17
DNA: TGTGCCAGCAGCTTTACCGGGACAGGGGGCTCTAATTCACCCCTCCACTTT
CDR3: CASSFTGTGGSNSPLHF

size: .
D: .
J: TRBJ1-5
V: TRBV10-3
length: 15
DNA: TGTGCCATCAGGGACAGCCTACGTGAAGATCAGCCCCAGCATTTT
CDR3: CAIRDSLREDQPQHF

size: .
D: TRBD2
J: TRBJ2-7
V: TRBV7-8
length: 13
DNA: TGTGCCAGCAGCTTTAGCGGGAGCTACGAGCAGTACTTC
CDR3: CASSFSGSYEQYF

size: .
D: .
J: TRBJ2-3
V: TRBV10-3
length: 16
DNA: TGTGCCATCAGTGAGTCTAGGGCTTCTAGCACAGATACGCAGTATTTT
CDR3: CAISESRASSTDTQYF

size: few
D: .
J: TRBJ2-7
V: TRBV20-1
length: 13
DNA: TGCAGCGCACGGACACTCGACTCCTACGAGCAGTACTTC
CDR3: CSARTLDSYEQYF

size: .
D: .
J: TRBJ2-2
V: TRBV4-1
length: 18
DNA: TGCGCCAGCAGCCAACAATCCAGGGGAGCAATGGGCACCGGGGAGCTGTTTTTT
CDR3: CASSQQSRGAMGTGELFF

size: .
D: .
J: TRBJ2-2
V: TRBV4-3
length: 14
DNA: TGCGCCAGCAGCCGAGAGCAGGGGACCGGGGAGCTGTTTTTT
CDR3: CASSREQGTGELFF

size: many
D: .
J: TRBJ1-4
V: TRBV6-1
length: 14
DNA: TGTGCCAGCAGGGTACAGGGAATAAATGAAAAACTGTTTTTT
CDR3: CASRVQGINEKLFF

size: .
D: .
J: TRBJ2-5
V: TRBV7-9
length: 13
DNA: TGCGCCAGCAGCCAAGATCAGGAAGAGACCCAGTACTTC
CDR3: CASSQDQEETQYF

size: many
D: TRBD1
J: TRBJ2-7
V: TRBV7-9
length: 16
DNA: TGTGCCAGCAGCGTAACCTACAGGGGAAACAGCTACGAGCAGTACTTC
CDR3: CASSVTYRGNSYEQYF

size: .
D: .
J: TRBJ1-2
V: TRBV12-3/TRBV12-4
length: 14
DNA: TGTGCCAGTTACGGGGGAGAAGCTAACTATGGCTACACCTTC
CDR3: CASYGGEANYGYTF

size: .
D: TRBD1
J: TRBJ2-5
V: TRBV7-9
length: 17
DNA: TGTGCCAGCAGCCAAGAGGGAGAGGGGGCCCCAAATCAGCCCCAGTACTTC
CDR3: CASSQEGEGAPNQPQYF

size: .
D: .
J: TRBJ2-2
V: TRBV19
length: 16
DNA: TGTGCCAGTAGTATCCTAGGGCAGGGGAACACCGGGGAGCTGTTTTTT
CDR3: CASSILGQGNTGELFF

size: .
D: .
J: TRBJ2-3
V: TRBV7-6
length: 15
DNA: TGTGCCAGCAGCCAGGGAGGAGGGGGCACAGATACGCAGTATTTT
CDR3: CASSQGGGGTDTQYF